These T cell receptor beta chains were read from a single sample in a study of cytomegalovirus exposure and HLA in healthy donors. Produced via immunoSEQ multiplex PCR; TCRdb's table is partial and in-frame only. The data show about 160,000 clones, 75% to 85% seen once. What was sequenced was PBMCs. These receptors originate from a man aged 45-65 years in good health and CMV-seropositive. Each CDR3 is given with its conserved first and last residue. Fields, in order: D gene, J gene, clone size, V gene, CDR3 protein, CDR3 DNA. A D gene is named only where the DNA matches it firmly. Not all rows give a size; the values are once, few, many and, for expanded clones, a class.

TRBD2 | TRBJ2-1 | NA | TRBV7-2 | CASSLSVAGGAREQFF | TGTGCCAGCAGCTTATCGGTGGCGGGGGGAGCCCGCGAGCAGTTCTTC
NA | TRBJ1-2 | NA | TRBV4-1 | CASSRLVATGLDSYGYTF | TGCGCCAGCAGCCGCCTAGTTGCAACAGGGTTAGATAGCTATGGCTACACCTTC
NA | TRBJ1-2 | NA | TRBV9 | CASSVGTGIDGYTF | TGTGCCAGCAGCGTAGGCACAGGCATAGATGGCTACACCTTC
TRBD2 | TRBJ2-3 | NA | TRBV4-1 | CASSQVSGGIGDTQYF | TGCGCCAGCAGCCAAGTGTCCGGGGGGATAGGGGATACGCAGTATTTT
TRBD1 | TRBJ2-1 | once | TRBV10-1 | CASSEGGTGSNEQFF | TGCGCCAGCAGTGAGGGGGGGACAGGGTCGAATGAGCAGTTCTTC
TRBD2 | TRBJ2-2 | NA | TRBV27 | CASREREGDTGELFF | TGTGCCAGCAGGGAGCGGGAGGGGGACACCGGGGAGCTGTTTTTT
TRBD1 | TRBJ2-2 | NA | TRBV7-9 | CASSFGDRRTGELFF | TGTGCCAGCAGCTTTGGGGACAGACGTACCGGGGAGCTGTTTTTT
TRBD2 | TRBJ2-1 | NA | TRBV12-5 | CASGLVLAGLAGGNEQFF | TGTGCTAGTGGTTTGGTTCTAGCCGGACTAGCGGGAGGAAATGAGCAGTTCTTC
NA | TRBJ1-5 | NA | TRBV18 | CASSPEPDQPQHF | TGTGCCAGCTCACCGGAGCCCGATCAGCCCCAGCATTTT
TRBD2 | TRBJ2-1 | NA | TRBV30 | CAWTTSGRGEQFF | TGTGCCTGGACGACTAGCGGGAGGGGTGAGCAGTTCTTC
NA | TRBJ2-5 | NA | TRBV4-1 | CASSQGVIAQETQYF | TGCGCCAGCAGCCAAGGAGTGATAGCGCAAGAGACCCAGTACTTC
NA | TRBJ2-1 | NA | TRBV28 | CASSSPGLAEDEQFF | TGTGCCAGCAGTTCCCCAGGACTGGCAGAAGATGAGCAGTTCTTC
NA | TRBJ1-5 | NA | TRBV27 | CASSLLGQNQPQHF | TGTGCCAGCAGTTTACTAGGACAAAATCAGCCCCAGCATTTT
NA | TRBJ1-1 | NA | TRBV4-1 | CASSPTVNTEAFF | TGCGCCAGCAGCCCGACAGTGAACACTGAAGCTTTCTTT
TRBD2 | TRBJ2-1 | once | TRBV7-3 | CASSPGGAGGGGEQFF | TGTGCCAGCAGCCCCGGGGGGGCGGGAGGAGGGGGTGAGCAGTTCTTC
TRBD2 | TRBJ2-3 | once | TRBV15 | CATLDGGGRDTQYF | TGTGCCACCTTAGACGGGGGGGGAAGAGATACGCAGTATTTT
TRBD1 | TRBJ1-2 | NA | TRBV2 | CASSGTGISNYGYTF | TGTGCCAGCAGTGGGACAGGGATATCTAACTATGGCTACACCTTC
NA | TRBJ1-5 | NA | TRBV5-1 | CASSLGGGQPQHF | TGCGCCAGCAGCTTGGGGGGGGGTCAGCCCCAGCATTTT
NA | TRBJ1-3 | NA | TRBV7-2 | CASSLGPARVGGNTIYF | TGTGCCAGCAGCTTAGGACCTGCCAGGGTGGGGGGAAACACCATATATTTT
NA | TRBJ1-2 | NA | TRBV7-9 | CASSLGQGYGYTF | TGTGCCAGCAGCTTAGGTCAGGGTTATGGCTACACCTTC
TRBD2 | TRBJ2-1 | NA | TRBV9 | CASTTTSGRSYNEQFF | TGTGCCAGCACAACTACTAGCGGTCGATCCTACAATGAGCAGTTCTTC
TRBD2 | TRBJ2-5 | NA | TRBV18 | CASSRERGQETQYF | TGTGCCAGCTCACGTGAGCGGGGGCAAGAGACCCAGTACTTC
NA | TRBJ1-5 | NA | TRBV19 | CASKRAGDFNQPQHF | TGTGCCAGTAAAAGGGCAGGGGATTTCAATCAGCCCCAGCATTTT
NA | TRBJ1-5 | NA | TRBV19 | CASSIGGQPQHF | TGTGCCAGTAGTATCGGAGGTCAGCCCCAGCATTTT
TRBD2 | TRBJ2-1 | NA | TRBV6-5 | CASSYPSGLGHNEQFF | TGTGCCAGCAGTTACCCCTCGGGACTAGGGCACAATGAGCAGTTCTTC
NA | TRBJ2-3 | NA | TRBV4-2 | CASSQESGRGGTDTQYF | TGTGCCAGCAGCCAAGAGTCGGGCAGGGGAGGCACAGATACGCAGTATTTT
TRBD1 | TRBJ1-5 | NA | TRBV2 | CASSQDRSGRAQHF | TGTGCCAGCAGTCAGGACAGGTCAGGTAGGGCCCAGCATTTT
TRBD2 | TRBJ2-1 | few | TRBV6-1 | CASSEKLGLAGAINEQFF | TGTGCCAGCAGTGAAAAACTGGGACTAGCGGGAGCCATCAATGAGCAGTTCTTC
NA | TRBJ1-5 | NA | TRBV19 | CATATGFQPQHF | TGTGCCACCGCGACAGGTTTTCAGCCCCAGCATTTT
NA | TRBJ2-3 | NA | TRBV27 | CASRTGYTDTQYF | TGTGCCAGCAGGACGGGGTACACAGATACGCAGTATTTT
TRBD1 | TRBJ2-7 | NA | TRBV5-1 | CASSEGQGRQYF | TGCGCCAGCAGCGAAGGACAGGGGAGACAGTACTTC
TRBD1 | TRBJ2-5 | NA | TRBV2 | CASSDRDRRRETQYF | TGTGCCAGCAGTGATAGGGACAGAAGAAGAGAGACCCAGTACTTC
NA | TRBJ2-5 | NA | TRBV5-4 | CASSLGAAETQYF | TGTGCCAGCAGCTTGGGCGCGGCGGAGACCCAGTACTTC
NA | TRBJ1-4 | NA | TRBV5-1 | CASSLAGGTNEKLFF | TGCGCCAGCAGCTTGGCCGGGGGGACTAATGAAAAACTGTTTTTT
NA | TRBJ2-7 | NA | TRBV19 | CASSIVSGNEQYF | TGTGCCAGTAGTATAGTTTCAGGGAACGAGCAGTACTTC
NA | TRBJ1-3 | NA | TRBV27 | CASSPYSSGNTIYF | TGTGCCAGCAGCCCATACAGTTCTGGAAACACCATATATTTT
NA | TRBJ1-5 | NA | TRBV5-6 | CASSSGTDFNQPQHF | TGTGCCAGCAGCAGCGGGACGGACTTCAATCAGCCCCAGCATTTT
NA | TRBJ1-3 | NA | TRBV19 | CASSITARGSGNTIYF | TGTGCCAGTAGTATAACAGCTAGGGGATCTGGAAACACCATATATTTT
TRBD2 | TRBJ2-1 | few | TRBV6-1 | CASNGGEYYNEQFF | TGTGCCAGCAACGGGGGGGAATATTACAATGAGCAGTTCTTC
NA | TRBJ2-6 | NA | TRBV9 | CASSVVDSGANVLTF | TGTGCCAGCAGCGTAGTTGACTCGGGGGCCAACGTCCTGACTTTC
TRBD2 | TRBJ2-3 | NA | TRBV2 | CASRWTSGSSTDTQYF | TGTGCCAGCAGGTGGACTAGCGGGAGTAGCACAGATACGCAGTATTTT
NA | TRBJ1-6 | NA | TRBV5-6 | CASSLGRRNSPLHF | TGTGCCAGCAGCTTGGGCAGGAGGAACTCACCCCTCCACTTT
NA | TRBJ2-1 | NA | TRBV15 | CATRPPGGLVEQFF | TGTGCCACCAGACCCCCCGGAGGCTTAGTTGAGCAGTTCTTC
NA | TRBJ1-5 | NA | TRBV9 | CASSVLDCCYQPQHF | TGTGCCAGCAGCGTGTTGGACTGCTGCTACCAGCCCCAGCATTTT
NA | TRBJ1-1 | NA | TRBV7-8 | CASSQLRSDTEAFF | TGTGCCAGCAGCCAACTACGATCTGACACTGAAGCTTTCTTT
TRBD2 | TRBJ2-5 | NA | TRBV11-3 | CASSSWTSGSPGDQYF | TGTGCCAGCAGCTCTTGGACTAGCGGGAGCCCCGGGGACCAGTACTTC
TRBD1 | TRBJ1-5 | NA | TRBV6-1 | CASSHDREDQPQHF | TGTGCCAGCAGCCACGACAGGGAGGATCAGCCCCAGCATTTT
NA | TRBJ1-2 | NA | TRBV9 | CASSVSDTNYGYTF | TGTGCCAGCAGCGTATCCGACACGAACTATGGCTACACCTTC
TRBD1 | TRBJ1-1 | NA | TRBV5-1 | CASSEDRGHLTGEAFF | TGCGCCAGCAGCGAAGACAGGGGGCACCTTACGGGTGAAGCTTTCTTT
TRBD1 | TRBJ2-1 | NA | TRBV11-2 | CASSPPGDRFYNEQFF | TGTGCCAGCAGCCCCCCCGGGGACAGATTCTACAATGAGCAGTTCTTC
NA | TRBJ2-1 | NA | TRBV7-3 | CASSSGIDNEQFF | TGTGCCAGCAGCTCCGGGATTGACAATGAGCAGTTCTTC
NA | TRBJ2-3 | few | TRBV2 | CASSEGQSTDTQYF | TGTGCCAGCAGTGAAGGACAGTCCACAGATACGCAGTATTTT
NA | TRBJ2-1 | NA | TRBV5-1 | CASSFPRGSEQFF | TGCGCCAGCAGCTTTCCCCGGGGTTCTGAGCAGTTCTTC